This TCR beta chain was sequenced for a study of CD8+CD57+ T cells in acquired aplastic anemia. In the study overall: Sorting CD4+ and CD8+ cells gave DNA averaging around 3 ug. Study-level findings and limits: About 30 CD8+ CDR3 sequences occurred in both the patients and the controls.

Genomic DNA was employed as the template in profiling TCR beta VDJ and CDR3. TCRdb analysed the reads with MiXCR anew, one entry per CDR3 protein. The table lists approximately 170,000 distinct CDR3 sequences, over 40% of them singletons. Individuals selected for sequencing had exhibited CD8+CD57+ cell expansion on flow cytometry. Acquired aplastic anemia of severe grade affected all patients. This clonotype was detected many times. Antigen unknown. This TCR derives from a human donor with aplastic anemia. The material sequenced was sorted CD4+, CD8+, or CD8+CD57+ T cells (not recorded which) from PBMCs.

CDR3 nucleotides: TGTGCCACCGGCACTCCTAGCACCGGGGAGCTGTTTTTT. Its translation is CATGTPSTGELFF. The rearrangement uses TRBV15 and TRBJ2-2, with D uncertain. Trimming cost V 8 bases and J 4 bases, with 11 bases left between them. Germline assignment: CDR1 LNHNV and CDR2 YYDKDF (reference sequence). This CDR3 has 13 amino acids.